The rows below give T cell receptor beta chains drawn from one sample of a study of human T cells and chemical hapten exposure. TCRdb re-called the RACE reads through MiXCR, storing one row per CDR3 protein. This table has around 300,000 distinct CDR3 sequences, under 9% appearing once. The sample in question was whole blood, obtained in connection with sensitization to the hapten diphenylcyclopropenone (DPC). The origin of the receptors is a woman aged 18-29 years with alopecia areata. Some clones in this sample may be carry-over from other donors' samples. CDR3s include the opening cysteine and the closing phenylalanine or tryptophan. A D gene is named only where the DNA matches it firmly. Size values are once, few and many counts, or a class for expanded clones, and some rows have none.

D	V	J	size	DNA	CDR3
TRBD2	TRBV19	TRBJ2-2	NA	TGTGCCAGTAGTATCCGCGGGGGGTACACCGGGGAGCTGTTTTTT	CASSIRGGYTGELFF
NA	TRBV18	TRBJ2-1	NA	TGTGCCAGCTCACCACCTCCCAGTGGGGGGGCCAATGAGCAGTTCTTC	CASSPPPSGGANEQFF
NA	TRBV12-3/TRBV12-4	TRBJ1-4	NA	TGTGCCAGCAGTCCCGGGGGGGCCAATGAAAAACTGTTTTTT	CASSPGGANEKLFF
NA	TRBV6-1	TRBJ1-2	NA	TGTGCCAGCGCGTCCTTTGGACTCGCACAATTCTATGGCTACACCTTC	CASASFGLAQFYGYTF
NA	TRBV29-1	TRBJ2-1	NA	TGCAGCGTTTACTCCTACAATGAGCAGTTCTTC	CSVYSYNEQFF
NA	TRBV2	TRBJ1-2	many	TGTGCCAGCAGCCCCACGGGGCAGGGGCAGGGCTACACCTTC	CASSPTGQGQGYTF
TRBD1	TRBV6-2/TRBV6-3	TRBJ1-1	few	TGTGCCAGCAGACCTTCCGGACAGGGGGGAAGGTCTGAAGCTTTCTTT	CASRPSGQGGRSEAFF
NA	TRBV6-2/TRBV6-3	TRBJ2-2	NA	TGTGCCAGCAGCCGGGGTCCCGGGGAGCTGTTTTTT	CASSRGPGELFF
NA	TRBV19	TRBJ2-2	many	TGTGCCAGTAGTCCGGACAGTAACACCGGGGAGCTGTTTTTT	CASSPDSNTGELFF
NA	TRBV4-3	TRBJ2-6	many	TGCGCCAGCAGCCACTTAGGGGATGGGGCCAACGTCCTGACTTTC	CASSHLGDGANVLTF
NA	TRBV28	TRBJ2-4	many	TGTGCCAGCAGTCCTCGCACAGCCAAAAACATTCAGTACTTC	CASSPRTAKNIQYF
NA	TRBV10-3	TRBJ1-3	many	TGTGCCATCAGTGACAGGACCCCTGGAAACACCATATATTTT	CAISDRTPGNTIYF
TRBD1	TRBV7-8	TRBJ1-4	NA	TGTGCCAGCAGCTCCCGACAGGGGACAATAGACAAACTGTTTTTT	CASSSRQGTIDKLFF
TRBD2	TRBV20-1	TRBJ2-7	NA	TGCAGTGCTAGAGAAGGCGGGGGGGACTACGAGCAGTACTTC	CSAREGGGDYEQYF
NA	TRBV6-5	TRBJ2-7	many	TGTGCCAGCAGACCCATCCGGGACAAGAGGAACGAGCAGTACTTC	CASRPIRDKRNEQYF
NA	TRBV6-2/TRBV6-3	TRBJ1-1	NA	TGTGCCAGCAGTTACGATGCGGATATGAACACTGAAGCTTTCTTT	CASSYDADMNTEAFF
TRBD1	TRBV7-2	TRBJ1-3	many	TGTGCCAGCAGCTTAGACTGGGACAGGGGAACCTATTTT	CASSLDWDRGTYF
TRBD1	TRBV11-2	TRBJ1-1	few	TGTGCCAGCAGCCGACTGTTGAACAGGGGGCGAACTGAAGCTTTCTTT	CASSRLLNRGRTEAFF
TRBD2	TRBV6-2/TRBV6-3	TRBJ2-5	many	TGTGCCAGCAGCCCAATGGGGAGGGTGGAGACCCAGTACTTC	CASSPMGRVETQYF
TRBD1	TRBV5-1	TRBJ2-3	few	TGCGCCAGCAGGATGGGACAGGGGCGCAAGGTGACGCAGTATTTT	CASRMGQGRKVTQYF
TRBD2	TRBV12-3/TRBV12-4	TRBJ2-4	NA	TGTGCCAGCAGTCTCGGGACTAGCAGGGGCCCCAAAAACATTCAGTACTTC	CASSLGTSRGPKNIQYF
NA	TRBV12-3/TRBV12-4	TRBJ1-2	NA	TGTGCCAGCAGTTTCGAGGGGTTCTATGGCTACACCTTC	CASSFEGFYGYTF
TRBD2	TRBV3-1	TRBJ2-5	NA	TGTGCCAGCAGCCAGACGGGACTAGCTGGGGTGACCCAGTACTTC	CASSQTGLAGVTQYF
TRBD1	TRBV20-1	TRBJ2-7	few	TGCAGTGCGTTGACCGGGACAGGTACCTACGAGCAGTACTTC	CSALTGTGTYEQYF
NA	TRBV7-2	TRBJ2-1	NA	TGTGCCAGCAGCTTAGTCTCCGTCACTGAGCAGTTCTTC	CASSLVSVTEQFF
NA	TRBV5-1	TRBJ2-7	many	TGCGCCAGCAGCTTGGATGGACAAAACTACGAGCAGTACTTC	CASSLDGQNYEQYF
NA	TRBV7-6	TRBJ2-1	many	TGTGCCAGCAGCCCCGCCGGGGCAGGGAACAATGAGCAGTTCTTC	CASSPAGAGNNEQFF
NA	TRBV6-5	TRBJ1-2	few	TGTGCCAGCAGTTACTCTGACAGGATCTATGGCTACACCTTC	CASSYSDRIYGYTF
TRBD1	TRBV5-1	TRBJ1-6	NA	TGCGCCAGCAGTTCTCAGGGACAGGGAAATACACCCCTCCACTTT	CASSSQGQGNTPLHF
NA	TRBV4-3	TRBJ2-2	NA	TGCGCCAGCCGCCAAGGGCGGGGTACCGGGGAGCTGTTTTTT	CASRQGRGTGELFF
NA	TRBV4-2	TRBJ1-5	few	TGTGCCAGCAGCCGGGTTTTGGGGGCAGGTCAGCCCCAGCATTTT	CASSRVLGAGQPQHF
TRBD2	TRBV12-3/TRBV12-4	TRBJ2-5	few	TGTGCCAGCAGTGCGAGCGGGGGCCGACAAGAGACCCAGTACTTC	CASSASGGRQETQYF
TRBD1	TRBV5-5	TRBJ1-1	few	TGTGCCAGCAGCGGACAGGCAGCGAACACTGAAGCTTTCTTT	CASSGQAANTEAFF
NA	TRBV5-5	TRBJ2-6	many	TGTGCCAGCAGCTCGGACGATTCCGCCGGGGCCAACGTCCTGACTTTC	CASSSDDSAGANVLTF